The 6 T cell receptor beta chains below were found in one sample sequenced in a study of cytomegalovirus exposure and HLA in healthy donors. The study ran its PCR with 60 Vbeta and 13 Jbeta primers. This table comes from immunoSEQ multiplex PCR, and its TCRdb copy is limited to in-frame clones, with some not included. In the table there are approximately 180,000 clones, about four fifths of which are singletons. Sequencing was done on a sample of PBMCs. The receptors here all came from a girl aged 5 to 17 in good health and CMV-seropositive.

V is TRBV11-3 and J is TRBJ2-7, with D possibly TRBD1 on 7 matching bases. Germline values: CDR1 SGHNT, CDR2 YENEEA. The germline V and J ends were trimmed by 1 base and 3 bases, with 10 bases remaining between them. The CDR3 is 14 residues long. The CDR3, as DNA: TGTGCCAGCAGCTTAGGGGGGGACAGCTACGAGCAGTACTTC. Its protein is CASSLGGDSYEQYF.

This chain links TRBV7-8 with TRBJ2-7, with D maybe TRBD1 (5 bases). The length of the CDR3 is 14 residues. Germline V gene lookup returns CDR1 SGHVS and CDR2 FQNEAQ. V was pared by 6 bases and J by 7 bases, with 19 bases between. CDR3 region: CASRKRQGIGEQYF. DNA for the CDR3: TGTGCCAGCAGAAAGAGGCAGGGTATAGGGGAGCAGTACTTC.

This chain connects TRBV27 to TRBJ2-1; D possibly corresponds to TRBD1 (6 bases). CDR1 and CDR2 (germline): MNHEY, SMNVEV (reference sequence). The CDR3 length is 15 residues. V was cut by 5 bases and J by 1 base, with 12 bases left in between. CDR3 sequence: CASSQDRQSYNEQFF. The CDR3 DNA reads TGTGCCAGCAGTCAAGACAGGCAGTCCTACAATGAGCAGTTCTTC.

The CDR3 DNA follows: TGTGCCAGCTCTGATCCCGGGGGCACTGAAGCTTTCTTT. Translation: CASSDPGGTEAFF. The V and J genes are TRBV9 and TRBJ1-1, with D perhaps matching TRBD1 (5 bases). The V and J ends lost 7 bases and 4 bases respectively, with 14 bases between them. CDR3 length: 13 amino acids. Germline V gene data show CDR1 as SGDLS and CDR2 as YYNGEE.

CDR3 region: CASTVGGGWSNQPQHF. For the CDR3, the DNA is TGTGCCAGTACGGTCGGGGGGGGTTGGAGCAATCAGCCCCAGCATTTT. This rearrangement joins TRBV19 to TRBJ1-5; tentative D call: TRBD1 (5 bases). The germline V and J ends were trimmed by 7 bases and 1 base, with 17 bases remaining between them. Germline CDR1 is LNHDA and CDR2 is SQIVND (reference sequence). This CDR3 is built from 16 residues. Using reference TRBV19 and TRBJ1-5 for the parts outside the CDR3, the full variable domain is DGGITQSPKYLFRKEGQNVTLSCEQNLNHDAMYWYRQDPGQGLRLIYYSQIVNDFQKGDIAEGYSVSREKKESFPLTVTSAQKNPTAFYLCASTVGGGWSNQPQHFGDGTRLSIL.

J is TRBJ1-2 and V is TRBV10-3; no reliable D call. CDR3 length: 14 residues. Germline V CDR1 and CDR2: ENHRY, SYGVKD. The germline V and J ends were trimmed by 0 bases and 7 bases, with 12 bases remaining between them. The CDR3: CAISESRERSGYTF. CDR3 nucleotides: TGTGCCATCAGTGAGTCACGGGAAAGGAGTGGCTACACCTTC.